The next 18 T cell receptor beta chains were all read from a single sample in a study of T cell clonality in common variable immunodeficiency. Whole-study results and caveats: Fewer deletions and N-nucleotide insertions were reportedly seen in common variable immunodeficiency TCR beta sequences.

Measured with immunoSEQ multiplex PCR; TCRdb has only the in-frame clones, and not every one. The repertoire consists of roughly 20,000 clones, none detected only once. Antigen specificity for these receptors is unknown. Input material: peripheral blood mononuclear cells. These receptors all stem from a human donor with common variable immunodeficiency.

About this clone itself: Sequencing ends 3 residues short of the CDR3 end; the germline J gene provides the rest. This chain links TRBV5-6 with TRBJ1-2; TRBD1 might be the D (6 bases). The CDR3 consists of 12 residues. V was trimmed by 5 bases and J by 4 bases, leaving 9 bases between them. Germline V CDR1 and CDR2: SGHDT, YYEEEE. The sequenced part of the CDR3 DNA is TGTGCCAGCAGGGGGACATCCTATGGC. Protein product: CASRGTSYG. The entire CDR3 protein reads CASRGTSYGYTF.

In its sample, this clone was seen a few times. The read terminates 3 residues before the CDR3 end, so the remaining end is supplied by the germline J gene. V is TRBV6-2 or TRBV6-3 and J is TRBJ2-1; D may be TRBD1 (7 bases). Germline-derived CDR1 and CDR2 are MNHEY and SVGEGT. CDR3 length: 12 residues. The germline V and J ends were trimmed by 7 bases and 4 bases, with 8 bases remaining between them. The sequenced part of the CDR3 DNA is TGTGCCAGCACAGGGGGGTACAATGAG. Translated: CASTGGYNE. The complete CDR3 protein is CASTGGYNEQFF.

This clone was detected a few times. The CDR3 region is CAISVRAEQYF. The CDR3 DNA, read in part, is TGTGCCATCAGTGTAAGGGCCGAG. The chain is built from TRBV10-3 and TRBJ2-7; no definite D call. The CDR3 extends 3 residues past the end of the read, so its final part is completed from the germline J gene. This CDR3 has 11 amino acids. V gave up 4 bases and J gave up 6 bases, with 7 bases separating them. CDR1 is ENHRY and CDR2 is SYGVKD in the germline V gene.

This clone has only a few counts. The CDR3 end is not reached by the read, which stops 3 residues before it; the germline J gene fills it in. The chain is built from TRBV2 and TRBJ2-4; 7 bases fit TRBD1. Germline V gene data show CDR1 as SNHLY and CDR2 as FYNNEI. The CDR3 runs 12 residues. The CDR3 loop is CASSIQGPSQYF. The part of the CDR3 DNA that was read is TGTGCCAGCAGTATACAGGGGCCTAGT.

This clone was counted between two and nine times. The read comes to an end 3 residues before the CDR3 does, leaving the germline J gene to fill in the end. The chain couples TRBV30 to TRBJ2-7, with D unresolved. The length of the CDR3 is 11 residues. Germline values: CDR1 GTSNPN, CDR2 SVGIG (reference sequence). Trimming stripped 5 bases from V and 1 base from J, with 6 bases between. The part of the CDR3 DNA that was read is TGTGCCTGGGCCGGGTCCTACGAG. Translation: CAWAGSYE. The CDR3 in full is CAWAGSYEQYF.

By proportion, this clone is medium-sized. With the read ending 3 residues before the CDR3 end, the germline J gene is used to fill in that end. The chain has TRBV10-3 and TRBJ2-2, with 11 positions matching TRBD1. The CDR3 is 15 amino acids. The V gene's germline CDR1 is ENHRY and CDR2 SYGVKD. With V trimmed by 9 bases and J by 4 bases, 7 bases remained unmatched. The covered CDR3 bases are TGTGCCATTCAGGACAGGGGGCGACGCACCGGGGAG. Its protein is CAIQDRGRRTGE. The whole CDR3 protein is CAIQDRGRRTGELFF.

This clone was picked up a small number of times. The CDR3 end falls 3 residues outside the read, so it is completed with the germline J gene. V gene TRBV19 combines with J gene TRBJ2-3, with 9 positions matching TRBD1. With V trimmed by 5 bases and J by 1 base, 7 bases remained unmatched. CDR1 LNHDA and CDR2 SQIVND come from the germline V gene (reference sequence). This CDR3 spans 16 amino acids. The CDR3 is CASSGGDRVRTDTQYF. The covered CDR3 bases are TGTGCCAGTAGTGGGGGGGACAGGGTTCGCACAGATACG.

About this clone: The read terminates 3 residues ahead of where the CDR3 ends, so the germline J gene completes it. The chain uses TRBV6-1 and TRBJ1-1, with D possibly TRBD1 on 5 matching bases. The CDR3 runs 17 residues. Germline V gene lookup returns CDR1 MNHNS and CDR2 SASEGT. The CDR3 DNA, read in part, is TGTGCCAGCAGTGAAGTGTGGTCTGGTCGCACAGGTCAAAAA. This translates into CASSEVWSGRTGQK. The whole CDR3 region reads CASSEVWSGRTGQKAFF.

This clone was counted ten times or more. The CDR3: CASSLGSGVNTEAFF. The DNA read from the CDR3 is TGTGCCAGCAGCTTAGGGTCGGGGGTGAACACTGAA. The chain combines TRBV13 with TRBJ1-1; D is perhaps TRBD1 (5 bases). Sequencing ends 3 residues short of the CDR3 end; the germline J gene provides the rest. This CDR3 spans 15 amino acids. Trimming removed 0 bases at V and 0 bases at J, with 8 bases between. Per the germline V gene, CDR1 is PRHDT and CDR2 is FYEKMQ (reference sequence).

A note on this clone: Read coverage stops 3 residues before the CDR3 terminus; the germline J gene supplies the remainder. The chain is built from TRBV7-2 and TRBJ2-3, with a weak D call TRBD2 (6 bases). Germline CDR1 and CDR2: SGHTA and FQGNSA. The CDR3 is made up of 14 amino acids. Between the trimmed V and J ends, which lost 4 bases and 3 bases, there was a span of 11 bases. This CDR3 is CASSSVTRTDTQYF. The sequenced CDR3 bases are TGTGCCAGCAGCTCGGTGACTAGGACAGATACG. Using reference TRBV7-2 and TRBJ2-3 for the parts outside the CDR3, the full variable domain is GAGVSQSPSNKVTEKGKDVELRCDPISGHTALYWYRQSLGQGLEFLIYFQGNSAPDKSGLPSDRFSAERTGGSVSTLTIQRTQQEDSAVYLCASSSVTRTDTQYFGPGTRLTVL.

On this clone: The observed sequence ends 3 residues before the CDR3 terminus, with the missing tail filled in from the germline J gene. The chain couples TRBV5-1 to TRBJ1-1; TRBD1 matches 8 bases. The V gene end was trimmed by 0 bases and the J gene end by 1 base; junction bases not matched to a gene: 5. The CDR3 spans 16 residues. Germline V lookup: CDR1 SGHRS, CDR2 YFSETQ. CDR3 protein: CASSLVFGQGNTEAFF. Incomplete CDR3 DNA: TGCGCCAGCAGCTTGGTTTTTGGACAGGGGAACACTGAA.

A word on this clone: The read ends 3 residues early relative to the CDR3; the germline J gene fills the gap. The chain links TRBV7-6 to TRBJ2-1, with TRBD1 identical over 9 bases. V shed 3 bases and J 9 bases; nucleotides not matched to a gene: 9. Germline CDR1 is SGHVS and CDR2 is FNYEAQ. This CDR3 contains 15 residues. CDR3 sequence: CASSLEDRGSGEQFF. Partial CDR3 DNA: TGTGCCAGCAGCTTGGAGGACAGGGGCTCGGGTGAG.

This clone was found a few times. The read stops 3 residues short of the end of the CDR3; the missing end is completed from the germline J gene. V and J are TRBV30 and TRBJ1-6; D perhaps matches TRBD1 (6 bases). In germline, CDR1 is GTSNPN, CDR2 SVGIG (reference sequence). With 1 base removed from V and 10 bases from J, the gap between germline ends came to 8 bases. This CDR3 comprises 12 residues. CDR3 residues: CAWSEGQSPLHF. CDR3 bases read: TGTGCCTGGAGTGAAGGACAGTCACCC.

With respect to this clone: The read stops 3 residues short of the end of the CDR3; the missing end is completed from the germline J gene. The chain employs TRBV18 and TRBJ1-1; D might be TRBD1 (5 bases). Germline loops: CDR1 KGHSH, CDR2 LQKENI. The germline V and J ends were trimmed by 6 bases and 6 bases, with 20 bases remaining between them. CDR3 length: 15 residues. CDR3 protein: CASSYRGDYTSEAFF. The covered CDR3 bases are TGTGCCAGCTCGTATAGAGGGGATTACACTTCTGAA.

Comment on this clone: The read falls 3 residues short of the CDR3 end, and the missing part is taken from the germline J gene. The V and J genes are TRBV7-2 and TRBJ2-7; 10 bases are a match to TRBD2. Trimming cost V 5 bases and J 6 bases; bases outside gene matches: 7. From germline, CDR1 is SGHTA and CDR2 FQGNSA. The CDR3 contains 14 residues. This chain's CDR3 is CASSHPSGGREQYF. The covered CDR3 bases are TGTGCCAGCAGCCATCCTAGCGGGGGTCGCGAG.

CDR3 amino acids: CASSGTFSGTYNEQFF. The sequenced part of the CDR3 DNA is TGCGCCAGCAGCGGAACCTTCAGCGGAACTTACAATGAG. This chain uses TRBV5-1 with TRBJ2-1, with TRBD2 as a possible D gene (5 bases). The CDR3 extends 3 residues past the end of the read, so its final part is completed from the germline J gene. V was shortened by 4 bases and J by 4 bases, with 18 bases between the two germline ends. The CDR3 sequence is 16 residues long. In germline, CDR1 is SGHRS, CDR2 YFSETQ.

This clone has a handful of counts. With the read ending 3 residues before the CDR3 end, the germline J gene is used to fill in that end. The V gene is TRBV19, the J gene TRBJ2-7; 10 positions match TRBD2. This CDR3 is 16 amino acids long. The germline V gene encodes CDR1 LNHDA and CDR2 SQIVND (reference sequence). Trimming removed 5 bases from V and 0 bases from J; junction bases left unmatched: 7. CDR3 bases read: TGTGCCAGTAGTGCTCGAGCTAGCGGGAGCTCCTACGAG. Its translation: CASSARASGSSYE. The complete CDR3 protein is CASSARASGSSYEQYF.

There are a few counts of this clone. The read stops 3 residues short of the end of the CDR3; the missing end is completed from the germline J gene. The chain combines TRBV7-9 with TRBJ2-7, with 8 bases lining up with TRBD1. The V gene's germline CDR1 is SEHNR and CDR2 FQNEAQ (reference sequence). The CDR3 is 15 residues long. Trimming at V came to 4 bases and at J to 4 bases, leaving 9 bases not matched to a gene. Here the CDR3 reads CASSSPGQGQYEQYF. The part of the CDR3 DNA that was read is TGTGCCAGCAGCTCCCCCGGACAGGGCCAATACGAG.